Detailed here is one T cell receptor (beta chain). The entry originates in a study of control samples from healthy donors and cancer patients. V was trimmed by 4 bases and J by 3 bases, leaving 12 bases between them. This CDR3 has 14 residues. Germline CDR1 and CDR2: MNHEY and SVGAGI. Using immunoSEQ multiplex PCR, the repertoire was profiled, and TCRdb retains in-frame clones only, with some absent. The sample lists 95,000 to 150,000 clones, more than 70% seen once, with roughly 3.3% in the top ten. The receptor was derived from a man between 40 and 49 years old in good health. The rearrangement links TRBV6-5 to TRBJ1-1; D is possibly TRBD1 (6 bases). Sequenced: blood. For the CDR3, the DNA is TGTGCCAGCAGTTTCGGACAGTGGGACACTGAAGCTTTCTTT. Translating it yields CASSFGQWDTEAFF.